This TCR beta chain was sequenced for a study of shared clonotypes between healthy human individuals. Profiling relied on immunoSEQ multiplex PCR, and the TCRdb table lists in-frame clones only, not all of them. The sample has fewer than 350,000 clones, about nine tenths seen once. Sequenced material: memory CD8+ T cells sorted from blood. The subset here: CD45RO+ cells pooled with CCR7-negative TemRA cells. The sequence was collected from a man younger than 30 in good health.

For the CDR3, the DNA is TGCAGCGTTGCCCGGGACAGGGGGAATCACGAGCAGTACTTC. Protein: CSVARDRGNHEQYF. The gene calls are TRBV29-1 and TRBJ2-7; 11 positions match TRBD1. The V gene's germline CDR1 is SQVTM and CDR2 ANQGSEA. The length of the CDR3 is 14 residues. V trimming: 4 bases; J trimming: 5 bases; junction bases outside the gene matches: 7.